This T cell receptor (beta chain) was identified in a study of response to subunit inactivated influenza vaccine. Study results and limitations: Authors suggested each seasonal flu vaccination may recruit only limited numbers of new T cells.

Only a few counts were recorded for this clonotype. As yet, its antigen is unknown. Using its own MiXCR run on the RT-PCR reads, TCRdb lists one record per CDR3 protein. The repertoire consists of more than 400,000 distinct CDR3 sequences, with 9.5% to 13% occurring once and the leading ten covering over 9.5%. V was shortened by 0 bases and J by 0 bases, with 10 bases between the two germline ends. The length of the CDR3 is 15 residues. CDR1 DFQATT and CDR2 SNEGSKA come from the germline V gene (reference sequence). Specimen: PBMCs from blood, collected about 40 days after vaccination. This rearrangement joins TRBV20-1 to TRBJ2-3; maybe TRBD1 (6 bases). This TCR came from a man between 45 and 60 years old who received an inactivated influenza vaccine. This CDR3 reads CSARDDRRSTDTQYF. CDR3 sequence (DNA): TGCAGTGCTAGAGATGACAGGAGAAGCACAGATACGCAGTATTTT.